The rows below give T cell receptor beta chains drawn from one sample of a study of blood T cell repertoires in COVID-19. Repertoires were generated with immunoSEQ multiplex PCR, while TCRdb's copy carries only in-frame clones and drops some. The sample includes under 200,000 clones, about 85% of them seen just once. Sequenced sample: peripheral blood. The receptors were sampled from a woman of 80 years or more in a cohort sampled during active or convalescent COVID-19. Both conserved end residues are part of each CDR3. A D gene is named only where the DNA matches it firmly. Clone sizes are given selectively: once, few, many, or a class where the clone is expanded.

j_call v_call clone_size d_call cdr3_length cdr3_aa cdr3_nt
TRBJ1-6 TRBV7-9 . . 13 CASSRGLEEPLHF TGTGCCAGCAGCCGCGGACTTGAGGAACCCCTCCACTTT
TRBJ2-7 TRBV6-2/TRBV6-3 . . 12 CASSDTVYEQYF TGTGCCAGCAGTGACACTGTCTACGAGCAGTACTTC
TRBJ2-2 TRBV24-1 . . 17 CATSRAPGHSNTGELFF TGTGCCACCAGTCGGGCCCCAGGGCACTCGAACACCGGGGAGCTGTTTTTT
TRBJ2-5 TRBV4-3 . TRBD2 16 CASSQDRASGVETQYF TGCGCCAGCAGCCAAGATCGGGCTAGCGGGGTTGAGACCCAGTACTTC
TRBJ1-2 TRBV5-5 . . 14 CASSPAGGDYGYTF TGTGCCAGCAGCCCGGCGGGTGGAGACTATGGCTACACCTTC
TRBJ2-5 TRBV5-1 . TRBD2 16 CASSPGGTSGEETQYF TGCGCCAGCAGCCCGGGGGGGACTAGCGGCGAAGAGACCCAGTACTTC
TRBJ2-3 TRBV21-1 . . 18 CASSKTTSGILSTDTQYF TGTGCCAGCAGCAAAACTACTAGCGGGATACTAAGCACAGATACGCAGTATTTT
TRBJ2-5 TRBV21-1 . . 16 CASSKVRGGRGETQYF TGTGCCAGCAGCAAAGTGAGGGGCGGGAGAGGCGAGACCCAGTACTTC
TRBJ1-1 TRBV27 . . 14 CASSLLPRDTEAFF TGTGCCAGCAGTTTATTGCCCAGGGACACTGAAGCTTTCTTT
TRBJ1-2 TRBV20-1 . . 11 CSARNQIGYTF TGCAGTGCTAGAAATCAGATCGGCTACACCTTC
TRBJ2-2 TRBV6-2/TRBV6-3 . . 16 CASSPQQAINTGELFF TGTGCCAGCAGCCCTCAGCAGGCGATCAACACCGGGGAGCTGTTTTTT
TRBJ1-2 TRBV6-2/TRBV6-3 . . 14 CASSYEPQASGYTF TGTGCCAGCAGTTACGAGCCCCAGGCTTCTGGCTACACCTTC
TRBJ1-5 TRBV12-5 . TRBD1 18 CASGFPLTGPIDNQPQHF TGTGCTAGTGGTTTCCCCCTGACAGGGCCAATAGACAATCAGCCCCAGCATTTT
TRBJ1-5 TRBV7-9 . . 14 CASSLGPGNQPQHF TGTGCCAGCAGCTTAGGGCCAGGCAATCAGCCCCAGCATTTT
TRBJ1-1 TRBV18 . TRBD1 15 CASSPGQGWDTEAFF TGTGCCAGCTCACCGGGACAGGGATGGGACACTGAAGCTTTCTTT
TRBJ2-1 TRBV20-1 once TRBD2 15 CSASLPGLADNEQFF TGCAGTGCTAGTCTCCCGGGACTAGCGGACAATGAGCAGTTCTTC
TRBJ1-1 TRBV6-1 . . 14 CASSEGLANTEAFF TGTGCCAGCAGTGAAGGGTTGGCAAACACTGAAGCTTTCTTT
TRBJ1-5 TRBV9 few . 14 CASSVDSSNQPQHF TGTGCCAGCAGCGTAGACAGTAGCAATCAGCCCCAGCATTTT
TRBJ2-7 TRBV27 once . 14 CASSSSYRVDEQYF TGTGCCAGCAGTTCGTCATACAGGGTCGACGAGCAGTACTTC
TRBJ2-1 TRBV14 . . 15 CASSENRVVDNEQFF TGTGCCAGCAGCGAGAACAGGGTGGTCGACAATGAGCAGTTCTTC
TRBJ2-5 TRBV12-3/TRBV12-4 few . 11 CASSFEVTQYF TGTGCCAGCAGTTTTGAGGTGACCCAGTACTTC
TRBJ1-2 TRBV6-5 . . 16 CASSFSGQNQHYGYTF TGTGCCAGCAGTTTCTCGGGCCAGAACCAACACTATGGCTACACCTTC
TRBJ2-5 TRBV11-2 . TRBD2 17 CASSARGLAESQETQYF TGTGCCAGCAGCGCTCGGGGACTAGCGGAATCCCAAGAGACCCAGTACTTC
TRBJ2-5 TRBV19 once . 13 CASSMRLQETQYF TGTGCCAGTAGTATGCGACTGCAAGAGACCCAGTACTTC
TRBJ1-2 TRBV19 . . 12 CASTHRGWGYTF TGTGCCAGTACCCATAGGGGGTGGGGCTACACCTTC
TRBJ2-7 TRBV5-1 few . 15 CASSLVPGSSYEQYF TGCGCCAGCAGCTTGGTTCCGGGGAGCTCCTACGAGCAGTACTTC
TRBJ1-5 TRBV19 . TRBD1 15 CASRSDRGAWQPQHF TGTGCCAGTAGGTCGGACAGGGGGGCATGGCAGCCCCAGCATTTT
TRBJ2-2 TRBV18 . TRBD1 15 CASSTGETRAGELFF TGTGCCAGCTCAACAGGGGAAACCCGGGCCGGGGAGCTGTTTTTT
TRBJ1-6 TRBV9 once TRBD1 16 CASSGRQGAYNSPLHF TGTGCCAGCAGCGGTAGACAGGGGGCCTATAATTCACCCCTCCACTTT
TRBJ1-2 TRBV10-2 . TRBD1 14 CASSESTDRAHYTF TGCGCCAGCAGTGAGTCCACGGACAGGGCACATTACACCTTC
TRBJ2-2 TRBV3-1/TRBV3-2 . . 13 CASSQVGGGELFF TGTGCCAGCAGCCAAGTAGGAGGTGGGGAGCTGTTTTTT
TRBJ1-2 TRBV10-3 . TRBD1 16 CAISEHTGVTNYGYTF TGTGCCATCAGTGAGCATACAGGGGTCACTAACTATGGCTACACCTTC
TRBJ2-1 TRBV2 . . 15 CASRMTGFTYNEQFF TGTGCCAGCAGGATGACAGGTTTTACCTACAATGAGCAGTTCTTC
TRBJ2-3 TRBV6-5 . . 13 CASTDSSTDTQYF TGTGCCAGCACCGACAGCTCCACAGATACGCAGTATTTT
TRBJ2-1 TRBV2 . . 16 CASYGKRWGHYNEQFF TGTGCCAGCTATGGGAAGAGATGGGGCCACTACAATGAGCAGTTCTTC
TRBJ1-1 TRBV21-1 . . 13 CASSDTSNTEAFF TGTGCCAGCAGCGACACCTCGAACACTGAAGCTTTCTTT
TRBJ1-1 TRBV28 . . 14 CASSLGQVNTEAFF TGTGCCAGCAGTTTGGGGCAAGTAAACACTGAAGCTTTCTTT
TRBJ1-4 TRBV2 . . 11 CASSDGMQLFF TGTGCCAGCAGTGACGGGATGCAACTGTTTTTT
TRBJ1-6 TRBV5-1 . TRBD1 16 CASSSGWTGRNSPLHF TGCGCCAGCAGCTCCGGGTGGACAGGGAGGAATTCACCCCTCCACTTT
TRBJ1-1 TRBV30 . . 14 CAWSSREVGTEAFF TGTGCCTGGTCGAGTAGAGAGGTTGGCACTGAAGCTTTCTTT
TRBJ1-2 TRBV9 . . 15 CASSARQVIYCGYTF TGTGCCAGCAGCGCCCGACAGGTAATTTACTGTGGCTACACCTTC
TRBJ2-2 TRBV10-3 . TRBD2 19 CAIAGPPGGAIANTGELFF TGTGCCATCGCCGGGCCCCCGGGGGGGGCTATCGCGAACACCGGGGAGCTGTTTTTT
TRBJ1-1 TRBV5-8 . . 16 CASSSGQILLNTEAFF TGTGCCAGCAGCTCCGGACAGATACTATTGAACACTGAAGCTTTCTTT
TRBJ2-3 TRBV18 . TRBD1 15 CASSLGQSSTDTQYF TGTGCCAGCTCGCTGGGACAGTCTAGCACAGATACGCAGTATTTT
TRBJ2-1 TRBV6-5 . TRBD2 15 CASRGLAGGENEQFF TGTGCCAGCAGAGGACTAGCGGGAGGGGAAAATGAGCAGTTCTTC
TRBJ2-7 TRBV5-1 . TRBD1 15 CASSQGTASSYEQYF TGCGCCAGCAGCCAAGGGACAGCTAGCTCCTACGAGCAGTACTTC
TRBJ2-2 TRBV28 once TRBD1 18 CASSLGRQGVKYTGELFF TGTGCCAGCAGTCTAGGTAGACAGGGGGTAAAGTACACCGGGGAGCTGTTTTTT
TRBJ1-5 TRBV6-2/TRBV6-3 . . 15 CASSYEGVGNQPQHF TGTGCCAGCAGTTACGAGGGAGTAGGCAATCAGCCCCAGCATTTT
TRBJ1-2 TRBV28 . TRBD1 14 CASSSPGGNYGYTF TGTGCCAGCAGTTCCCCAGGGGGGAACTATGGCTACACCTTC
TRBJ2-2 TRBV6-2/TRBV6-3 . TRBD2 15 CASSGTSGYTGELFF TGTGCCAGCAGTGGGACTAGCGGTTACACCGGGGAGCTGTTTTTT
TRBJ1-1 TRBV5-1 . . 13 CASSFGGNTEAFF TGCGCCAGCAGCTTCGGGGGTAACACTGAAGCTTTCTTT
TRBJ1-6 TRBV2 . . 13 CASLGTLSSPLHF TGTGCCAGCCTTGGGACATTGAGTTCACCCCTCCACTTT
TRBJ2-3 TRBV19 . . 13 CASSKGVRDTQYF TGTGCCAGTAGTAAGGGGGTCAGGGATACGCAGTATTTT
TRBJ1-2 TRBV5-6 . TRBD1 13 CASSSGQAYGYTF TGTGCCAGCAGCTCGGGACAGGCCTATGGCTACACCTTC
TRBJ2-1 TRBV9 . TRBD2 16 CASSALAGGSYNEQFF TGTGCCAGCAGCGCATTAGCGGGAGGCTCCTACAATGAGCAGTTCTTC
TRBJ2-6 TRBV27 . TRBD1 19 CASSTRGTGPLSGANVLTF TGTGCCAGCAGTACGAGGGGGACAGGACCTCTTTCTGGGGCCAACGTCCTGACTTTC
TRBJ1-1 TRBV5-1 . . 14 CASRLGGPKAEAFF TGCGCCAGCAGATTGGGTGGGCCGAAGGCTGAAGCTTTCTTT
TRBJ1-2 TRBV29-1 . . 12 CSVGGGSYGYTF TGCAGCGTTGGGGGCGGCTCCTATGGCTACACCTTC
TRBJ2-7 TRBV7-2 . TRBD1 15 CASSSSGGATYEQYF TGTGCCAGCAGCTCGTCAGGGGGCGCGACCTACGAGCAGTACTTC